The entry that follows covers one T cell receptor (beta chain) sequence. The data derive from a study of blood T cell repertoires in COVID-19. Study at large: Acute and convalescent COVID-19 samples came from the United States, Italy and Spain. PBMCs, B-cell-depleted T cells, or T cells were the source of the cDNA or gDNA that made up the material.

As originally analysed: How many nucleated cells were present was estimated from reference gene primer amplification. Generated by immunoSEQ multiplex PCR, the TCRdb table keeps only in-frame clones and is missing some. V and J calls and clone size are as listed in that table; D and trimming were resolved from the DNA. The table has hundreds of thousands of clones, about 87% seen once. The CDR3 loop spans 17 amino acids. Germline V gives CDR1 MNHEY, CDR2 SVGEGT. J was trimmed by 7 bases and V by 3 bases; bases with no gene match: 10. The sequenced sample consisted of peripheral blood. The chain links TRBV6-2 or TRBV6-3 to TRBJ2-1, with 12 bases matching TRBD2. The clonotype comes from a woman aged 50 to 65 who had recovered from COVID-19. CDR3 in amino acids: CASSYTAVTSGRNEQFF. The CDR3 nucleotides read TGTGCCAGCAGTTATACGGCTGTGACTAGCGGGAGAAATGAGCAGTTCTTC.